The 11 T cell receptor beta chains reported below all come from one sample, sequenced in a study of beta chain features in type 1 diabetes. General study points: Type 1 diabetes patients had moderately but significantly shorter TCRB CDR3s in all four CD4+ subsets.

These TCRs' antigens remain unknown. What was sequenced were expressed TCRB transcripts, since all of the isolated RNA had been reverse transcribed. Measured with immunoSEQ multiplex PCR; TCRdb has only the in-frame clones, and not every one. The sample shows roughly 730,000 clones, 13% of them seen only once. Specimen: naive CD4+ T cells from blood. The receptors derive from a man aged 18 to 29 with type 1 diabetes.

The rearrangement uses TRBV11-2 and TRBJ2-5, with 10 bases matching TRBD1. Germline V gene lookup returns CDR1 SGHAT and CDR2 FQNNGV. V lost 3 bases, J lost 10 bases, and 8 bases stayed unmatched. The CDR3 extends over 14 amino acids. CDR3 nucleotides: TGTGCCAGCAGCTTGGGACAGGGGAGTGGGAACCAGTACTTC. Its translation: CASSLGQGSGNQYF. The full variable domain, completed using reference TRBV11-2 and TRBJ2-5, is EAGVAQSPRYKIIEKRQSVAFWCNPISGHATLYWYQQILGQGPKLLIQFQNNGVVDDSQLPKDRFSAERLKGVDSTLKIQPAKLEDSAVYLCASSLGQGSGNQYFGPGTRLLVL.

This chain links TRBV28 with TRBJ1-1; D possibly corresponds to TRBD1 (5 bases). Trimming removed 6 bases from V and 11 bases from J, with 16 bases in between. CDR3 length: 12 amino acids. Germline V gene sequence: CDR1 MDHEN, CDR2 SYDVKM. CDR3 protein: CASSPPLGDAFF. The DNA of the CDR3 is TGTGCCAGCAGCCCCCCTTTGGGGGACGCTTTCTTT. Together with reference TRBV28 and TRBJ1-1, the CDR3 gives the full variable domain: DVKVTQSSRYLVKRTGEKVFLECVQDMDHENMFWYRQDPGLGLRLIYFSYDVKMKEKGDIPEGYSVSREKKERFSLILESASTNQTSMYLCASSPPLGDAFFGQGTRLTVV.

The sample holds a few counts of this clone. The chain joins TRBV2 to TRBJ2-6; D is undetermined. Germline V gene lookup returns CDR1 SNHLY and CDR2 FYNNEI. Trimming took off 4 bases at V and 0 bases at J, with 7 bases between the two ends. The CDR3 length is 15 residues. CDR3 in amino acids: CASSGRTSGANVLTF. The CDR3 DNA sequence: TGTGCCAGCAGTGGACGGACCTCTGGGGCCAACGTCCTGACTTTC.

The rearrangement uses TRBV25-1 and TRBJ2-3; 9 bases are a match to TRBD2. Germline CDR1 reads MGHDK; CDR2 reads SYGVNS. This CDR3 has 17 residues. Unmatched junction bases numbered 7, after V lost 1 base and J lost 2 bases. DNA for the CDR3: TGTGCCAGCAGTGAATCCATAGCGGGGGACCTCACAGATACGCAGTATTTT. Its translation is CASSESIAGDLTDTQYF. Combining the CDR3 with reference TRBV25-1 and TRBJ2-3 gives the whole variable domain EADIYQTPRYLVIGTGKKITLECSQTMGHDKMYWYQQDPGMELHLIHYSYGVNSTEKGDLSSESTVSRIRTEHFPLTLESARPSHTSQYLCASSESIAGDLTDTQYFGPGTRLTVL.

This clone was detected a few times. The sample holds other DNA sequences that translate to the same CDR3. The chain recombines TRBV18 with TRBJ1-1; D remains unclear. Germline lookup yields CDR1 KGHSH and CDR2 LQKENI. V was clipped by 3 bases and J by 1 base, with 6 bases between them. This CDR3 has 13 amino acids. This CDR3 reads CASSPWQNTEAFF. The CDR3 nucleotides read TGTGCCAGCTCACCCTGGCAGAACACTGAAGCTTTCTTT. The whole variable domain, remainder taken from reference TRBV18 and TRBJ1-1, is NAGVMQNPRHLVRRRGQEARLRCSPMKGHSHVYWYRQLPEEGLKFMVYLQKENIIDESGMPKERFSAEFPKEGPSILRIQQVVRGDSAAYFCASSPWQNTEAFFGQGTRLTVV.

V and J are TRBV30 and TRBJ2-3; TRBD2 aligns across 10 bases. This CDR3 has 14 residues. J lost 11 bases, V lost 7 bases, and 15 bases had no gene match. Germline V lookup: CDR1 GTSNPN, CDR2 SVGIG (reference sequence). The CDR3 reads CALRTSGVPGVQYF. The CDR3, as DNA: TGTGCCTTGAGAACTAGCGGGGTTCCAGGGGTGCAGTATTTT.

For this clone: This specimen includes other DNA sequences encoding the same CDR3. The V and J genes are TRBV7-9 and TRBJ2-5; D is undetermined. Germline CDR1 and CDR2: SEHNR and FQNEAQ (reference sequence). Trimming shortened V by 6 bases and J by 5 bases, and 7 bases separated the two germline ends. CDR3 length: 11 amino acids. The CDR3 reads CASSSPETQYF. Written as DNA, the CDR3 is TGTGCCAGCAGTTCACCGGAGACCCAGTACTTC.

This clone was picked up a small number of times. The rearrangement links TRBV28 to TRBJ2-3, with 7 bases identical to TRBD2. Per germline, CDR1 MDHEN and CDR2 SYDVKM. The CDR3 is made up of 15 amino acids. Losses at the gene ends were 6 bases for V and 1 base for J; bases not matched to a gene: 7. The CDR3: CASSSPSGGTDTQYF. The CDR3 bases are TGTGCCAGCAGCTCCCCCAGCGGGGGCACAGATACGCAGTATTTT.

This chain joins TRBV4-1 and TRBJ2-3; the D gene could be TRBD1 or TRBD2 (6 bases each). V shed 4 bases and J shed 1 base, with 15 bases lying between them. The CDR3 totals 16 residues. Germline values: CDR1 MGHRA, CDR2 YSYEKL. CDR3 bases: TGCGCCAGCAGCCCTAGCGCGGACAGACGCACAGATACGCAGTATTTT. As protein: CASSPSADRRTDTQYF.

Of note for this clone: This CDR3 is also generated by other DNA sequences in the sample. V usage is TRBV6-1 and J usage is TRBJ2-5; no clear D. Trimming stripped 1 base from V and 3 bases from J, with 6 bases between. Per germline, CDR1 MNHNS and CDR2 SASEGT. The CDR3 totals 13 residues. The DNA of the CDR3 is TGTGCCAGCAGTGAAGGCAGAGAAGAGACCCAGTACTTC. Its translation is CASSEGREETQYF.

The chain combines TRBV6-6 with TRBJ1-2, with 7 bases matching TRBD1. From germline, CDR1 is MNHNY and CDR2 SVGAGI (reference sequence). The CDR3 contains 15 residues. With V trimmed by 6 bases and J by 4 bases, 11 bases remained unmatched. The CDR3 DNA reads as TGTGCCAGCAGCCACGACCGGACAGGATCCTATGGCTACACCTTC. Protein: CASSHDRTGSYGYTF.